This record concerns one TCR beta chain sequence. Its antigen remains unidentified. No clone much larger than this one lies a single base away; base qualities are absent. Genomic DNA was extracted with the Qiagen DNeasy kit from unsorted PBMCs and from negatively selected CD4+ and CD8+ fractions. TCR beta CDR3 regions were subjected to amplification by immunoSEQ multiplex PCR with primers that anneal to V and J segments. A synthetic immune receptor repertoire was used to minimize amplification bias, and any residual bias was removed computationally once sequencing was done. Per the authors' processing: Custom Python scripts were used to quantify repertoire diversity as the Shannon entropy index. Unsorted, CD4+ and CD8+ repertoires were examined separately, except in combined analyses, for which CD4+ and CD8+ sequences were merged in silico. Clonal expansion was defined as a frequency increase of at least 2-fold after treatment compared with C1D1, and clones undetected at baseline were assigned a pseudocount of 0.5. Clones with 0 or 1 copy at C1D1 were classified as singleton clones, and clones with 2 or more copies were classified as non-singleton clones. Clones expanded in unsorted samples were assigned a CD4+, CD8+ or unknown annotation through matching of protein sequences in sorted samples from the same patient. Wilcoxon tests on paired samples were used to test changes in diversity from C1D1 to C4D1. TCRdb's version of the immuneACCESS table is confined to in-frame rearrangements and falls short of the full clone set. An unresolved V gene accounts for under half of the shortfall where checked; the remainder is of unknown origin. V, J and clone size reflect that table, while D and trimming were determined from the DNA. The sample table lists 25,000 to 35,000 clones, around 67% of them with a count of one. Approximately 16% of the sample goes to the ten largest clones.

This sample was included in a study of PD-1 blockade in classical Hodgkin lymphoma (dated by TCRdb to between 2020 and 2021). Turning to the overall study: Nivolumab dosing was 3 mg/kg intravenously every 2 weeks, continuing until either disease progression or unacceptable toxicity. The study used CyTOF and TCR beta sequencing to define a peripheral blood immune signature of response to PD-1 blockade in classical Hodgkin lymphoma. Beyond this particular receptor, the publication reports: Only a single clinical trial cohort was studied, and what caused the repertoire differences, possibly disease activity or prior therapy, remained undefined. Newly diagnosed patients were reported to have lower baseline TCR diversity than healthy donors, and relapsed/refractory patients were reported to have lower baseline TCR diversity still. By C4D1, a significant rise was seen in CD4+ TCR diversity but not in CD8+ TCR diversity (p=0.0027 vs p=0.16), and the rise was most apparent among complete responders (p=0.02). Lower diversity was observed in patients in whom nivolumab was started less than 1 year after ASCT, and these patients were excluded from later analyses so that confounding by immune reconstitution would be avoided. Baseline diversity similar to that of newly diagnosed patients was observed in trial patients achieving complete response, whereas significantly lower diversity was observed in partial responders and progressors.

From the cysteine through the phenylalanine, the CDR3 covers 16 amino acids. Left in the record is the CDR3 DNA by itself, 48 bases read in frame from the first base. The sample's time point label, decoded: cycle 2 day 1 (C2D1) of nivolumab. Every trial patient had relapsed after autologous stem cell transplantation, and cohorts A, B and C differed in prior brentuximab vedotin exposure. A total of around 60 patients with relapsed/refractory classical Hodgkin lymphoma made up the trial cohort, and each patient's best overall response was complete response, partial response or progressive disease. Single-agent nivolumab was administered to trial patients in the multi-cohort phase II CheckMate 205 trial. An independent review committee assessed best overall response using the 2007 International Working Group response criteria. PBMCs from the trial were collected at three points: immediately before nivolumab initiation (C1D1), and during therapy at cycle 2 day 1 and cycle 4 day 1. Peripheral blood was collected in 8 mL Vacutainer Cell Preparation Tubes, from which PBMCs were isolated by centrifugation and then cryopreserved.

The chain employs TRBV12-1 and TRBJ2-4; the table's D call, TRBD2, was not checked against the DNA. TRBV12-1 is a pseudogene segment. Sequencing used peripheral blood mononuclear cells (PBMCs), obtained before the second cycle of nivolumab. This receptor was obtained from a human donor with classical Hodgkin lymphoma. DNA sequence: TGTGCCAGCAGCTTTGGTCGCGGACTAGCCAAAAACATTCAGTACTTC. Translated, this is CASSFGRGLAKNIQYF.